This T cell receptor (beta chain) was sequenced for a study of cytomegalovirus exposure and HLA in healthy donors. Study-level findings and limits: Certain sequence variants were highly shared and formed a cluster, and this cluster was likely a sequencing artifact.

The study ran its PCR with 60 Vbeta and 13 Jbeta primers. Produced via immunoSEQ multiplex PCR; TCRdb's table is partial and in-frame only. The sample records over 150,000 clones, roughly 72% being singletons. Turning to this clone: Its cognate antigen is unknown. The sample carries other DNA sequences with the same CDR3.

Deletions cut 4 bases from V and 4 bases from J, with 5 bases between. There are 12 residues in the CDR3. Per germline, CDR1 MNHEY and CDR2 SMNVEV (reference sequence). The clonotype originates from a man aged 25 to 40 in good health and CMV-seronegative. The chain joins TRBV27 to TRBJ2-1; the D gene is possibly TRBD2 (5 bases). The sample taken for sequencing was PBMCs. The DNA of the CDR3 is TGTGCCAGCAGTTCGGGATACAATGAGCAGTTCTTC. Encoded protein: CASSSGYNEQFF.